The 30 T cell receptor beta chains in this list originate from one sample, sequenced in a study of regulatory T cells in long-lasting Graves disease. Researchers made TCR beta libraries by using iRepertoire HTBI primers and running Arm-PCR on CDR3 regions. Each CDR3 protein is one row after TCRdb ran MiXCR on the multiplex PCR reads. Among a few hundred thousand distinct CDR3 sequences listed, about 18% were seen once. Time point: newly diagnosed GD, antithyroid drugs for less than 3 months. PBMC RNA served as the TCR library source. These same records also appear under a second study, on T cells in Graves' hyperthyroidism and ophthalmopathy.

Sequenced material: peripheral blood mononuclear cells (PBMCs), taken at new diagnosis, from a patient treated with antithyroid drugs. These receptors originate from a woman aged 30 to 39 with Graves disease.

This clonotype came up many times. The rearrangement links TRBV6-5 to TRBJ1-2; TRBD1 matches 7 bases. V shed 0 bases and J 0 bases; nucleotides not matched to a gene: 7. The CDR3 extends over 17 amino acids. The V gene's germline CDR1 is MNHEY and CDR2 SVGAGI. The CDR3 sequence is CASSYSGWGTANYGYTF. The CDR3 region has the DNA TGTGCCAGCAGTTACTCCGGCTGGGGGACAGCTAACTATGGCTACACCTTC.

This clonotype was detected ten times or more. The chain has TRBV6-1 and TRBJ1-5; 7 bases fit TRBD1. The CDR3 is 14 amino acids. V gave up 6 bases and J gave up 2 bases; unmatched junction bases: 4. The germline V gene encodes CDR1 MNHNS and CDR2 SASEGT. The CDR3 DNA is TGTGCCAGCAGACACCAGGGGGGCAATCAGCCCCAGCATTTT. Translation gives CASRHQGGNQPQHF.

In its sample, this clonotype was seen many times. The chain employs TRBV20-1 and TRBJ2-1, with D unclear. Deletions cut 3 bases from V and 5 bases from J, with 11 bases between. The CDR3 covers 13 residues. The germline CDR1 and CDR2 sequences are DFQATT and SNEGSKA (reference sequence). The CDR3 loop reads CSARGGINNEQFF. Written as DNA, the CDR3 is TGCAGTGCTAGGGGTGGAATTAACAATGAGCAGTTCTTC.

J is TRBJ1-5 and V is TRBV4-2; D ambiguous. Germline assignment: CDR1 LGHNA and CDR2 YNFKEQ. Trimming removed 0 bases at V and 0 bases at J, with 9 bases between. CDR3 length: 16 residues. CDR3 sequence: CASSQDVGYSNQPQHF. As DNA, the CDR3 is TGTGCCAGCAGCCAAGATGTTGGTTATAGCAATCAGCCCCAGCATTTT.

This clonotype was detected only once. This likely stems from a read error, as it lies one base from a far larger clone. The J gene is TRBJ1-2, the V gene TRBV27; D is uncertain. Trimming removed 6 bases from V and 6 bases from J, with 17 bases in between. CDR1 is MNHEY, CDR2 SMNVEV, per germline (reference sequence). The CDR3 covers 14 residues. The CDR3 protein is CASSPPTRVDGYTF. The CDR3 bases are TGTGCCAGCAGCCCCCCAACAAGGGTGGATGGCTACACCTTC.

This clonotype has a count of ten or more. The chain has TRBV7-8 and TRBJ2-1, with D possibly TRBD1 on 6 matching bases. In germline, CDR1 is SGHVS, CDR2 FQNEAQ. The CDR3 length is 19 residues. Trimming shortened V by 5 bases and J by 2 bases, and 25 bases separated the two germline ends. The CDR3 region is CASSRFTGSIGGPYNEQFF. DNA of the CDR3: TGTGCCAGCAGCCGCTTTACAGGGAGCATCGGCGGTCCCTACAATGAGCAGTTCTTC.

This sequence joins TRBV6-1 and TRBJ1-2; D remains ambiguous. Trimming shortened V by 8 bases and J by 8 bases, and 15 bases separated the two germline ends. The CDR3 runs to 12 residues. The germline V gene encodes CDR1 MNHNS and CDR2 SASEGT. The CDR3 nucleotides are TGTGCCAGCGGTCCAACTGCCTGGGGCTACACCTTC. Encoded protein: CASGPTAWGYTF.

This chain links TRBV19 with TRBJ2-6; D possibly corresponds to TRBD1 (5 bases). Trimming shortened V by 4 bases and J by 4 bases, and 14 bases separated the two germline ends. This CDR3 contains 16 residues. The V gene's germline CDR1 is LNHDA and CDR2 SQIVND (reference sequence). CDR3 region: CASSTNGARGANVLTF. The CDR3 bases are TGTGCCAGTAGTACGAATGGGGCTCGCGGGGCCAACGTCCTGACTTTC.

This clonotype was seen many times. CDR3 region: CASSSTWTGGELFF. CDR3 DNA sequence: TGTGCCAGCAGCTCAACGTGGACAGGCGGGGAGCTGTTTTTT. The chain links TRBV7-2 to TRBJ2-2, with TRBD1 identical over 7 bases. V was pared by 4 bases and J by 7 bases, with 6 bases of the junction left unmatched. The CDR3 has 14 residues. Germline CDR1 reads SGHTA; CDR2 reads FQGNSA.

This clonotype showed up many times. This sequence joins TRBV20-1 and TRBJ2-7, with a tentative D call TRBD1 (5 bases). Germline loops: CDR1 DFQATT, CDR2 SNEGSKA (reference sequence). V dropped 6 bases and J dropped 1 base, with 16 bases sitting between them. This CDR3 comprises 14 residues. Here the CDR3 reads CSAKQASQSYEQYF. DNA for the CDR3: TGCAGTGCAAAACAGGCGTCCCAATCCTACGAGCAGTACTTC.

In its sample, this clonotype was seen many times. The V and J genes are TRBV28 and TRBJ2-4, with D possibly TRBD1 on 6 matching bases. With 2 bases removed from V and 2 bases from J, the gap between germline ends came to 13 bases. Germline V CDR1 and CDR2: MDHEN, SYDVKM. The CDR3 extends over 16 amino acids. CDR3 nucleotides: TGTGCCAGCAGTTTAATTGGGGGCAATACCAAAAACATTCAGTACTTC. Amino acid sequence: CASSLIGGNTKNIQYF.

This clonotype appeared many times. The junction departs from the called germline gene at one end, perhaps through a read error. V is TRBV10-1 and J is TRBJ1-1; 7 bases map to TRBD1. This CDR3 spans 15 amino acids. Looked up from germline, CDR1 is WNHNN and CDR2 is SYGVQD (reference sequence). The CDR3 reads CASSESIQGDTEAFF. The CDR3 DNA sequence: TGCGCCAGCAGTGAGTCGATTCAGGGGGATACTGAAGCCTTCTTT.

J is TRBJ1-1 and V is TRBV12-3 or TRBV12-4; 8 bases are shared with TRBD1. Trimming took 5 bases from V and 6 from J; bases not matched to a gene: 8. The CDR3 has 14 residues. The CDR3 bases are TGTGCCAGCAGTCCCCGGGACAGGTTTGCTGAAGCTTTCTTT. It codes for CASSPRDRFAEAFF.

This clonotype has at least ten counts. The V and J genes are TRBV12-5 and TRBJ1-2; unclear D gene. Germline V gives CDR1 LGHNT, CDR2 FRNRAP. The CDR3 has 12 residues. The ends were cut back, 1 base at V and 8 bases at J, with 8 bases in the middle. In DNA, the CDR3 is TGTGCTAGTGGTTTGGCAATTCGGGGCTACACCTTC. Its protein is CASGLAIRGYTF.

A remark on this clonotype: This is likely an artifact of a read error, given a far larger clone one base away. CDR3 DNA sequence: TGTGCCAGCAGCTTAATTGGGACAGGGGCTGGCTACACCTTC. It codes for CASSLIGTGAGYTF. The gene calls are TRBV7-2 and TRBJ1-2, with 10 nucleotides matching TRBD1. V lost 2 bases to trimming and J lost 7 bases; unmatched junction nucleotides: 4. The CDR3 has 14 residues. Germline V gene data show CDR1 as SGHTA and CDR2 as FQGNSA.

This clonotype has only a few counts. The V gene is TRBV5-1, the J gene TRBJ1-1; D is ambiguous. The CDR3 has 11 amino acids. Germline V lookup: CDR1 SGHRS, CDR2 YFSETQ. Between the trimmed V and J ends, which lost 0 bases and 10 bases, there was a span of 7 bases. The CDR3 reads CASSLEGVAFF. The DNA for the CDR3 is TGCGCCAGCAGCTTGGAGGGAGTAGCTTTCTTT. Supplemented by reference TRBV5-1 and TRBJ1-1, the full variable domain reads KAGVTQTPRYLIKTRGQQVTLSCSPISGHRSVSWYQQTPGQGLQFLFEYFSETQRNKGNFPGRFSGRQFSNSRSEMNVSTLELGDSALYLCASSLEGVAFFGQGTRLTVV.

On this clonotype: A much larger clonotype is one base distant, so this may be a read error. The chain has TRBV11-2 and TRBJ2-2; 7 bases are a match to TRBD2. The germline V gene encodes CDR1 SGHAT and CDR2 FQNNGV. V dropped 4 bases and J dropped 3; count of bases not matched to a gene: 8. The CDR3 has 16 amino acids. CDR3 bases: TGTGCCAGCAGCTCCCCGGGACGGGGGGACACCGGGGAGCTGTTTTTT. Its protein product is CASSSPGRGDTGELFF.

Concerning this clonotype itself: This may come from a read error, since a much larger clone is one base off. V is TRBV20-1 and J is TRBJ2-1; D assignment may be TRBD1 or TRBD2 (5 bases each). There are 12 residues in the CDR3. Germline-derived CDR1 and CDR2 are DFQATT and SNEGSKA (reference sequence). Deletions cut 5 bases from V and 13 bases from J, with 18 bases between. CDR3 loop: CSADQRGDIQFF. CDR3 in DNA: TGCAGTGCTGACCAGAGGGGAGACATTCAGTTCTTC.

This clonotype appeared many times. The chain recombines TRBV7-9 with TRBJ1-5, with 7 bases fitting TRBD1. The germline CDR1 and CDR2 sequences are SEHNR and FQNEAQ (reference sequence). With 5 bases clipped from V and 6 bases from J, the junction kept 13 bases outside the gene matches. The CDR3 consists of 16 residues. The CDR3 spells CASSPTGGGASQPQHF. CDR3 DNA sequence: TGTGCCAGCAGCCCAACTGGAGGGGGCGCGAGTCAGCCCCAGCATTTT.

This clonotype was observed at least ten times. The V call is TRBV20-1, the J call TRBJ2-5; weak D call: TRBD2 (6 bases). Germline-derived CDR1 and CDR2 are DFQATT and SNEGSKA (reference sequence). The CDR3 has 15 residues. V lost 5 bases, J lost 2 bases, and 18 bases lay in between. CDR3 nucleotides: TGCAGTGCTCTGACAGTGGGGGGAGGTCAAGAGACCCAGTACTTC. Translated: CSALTVGGGQETQYF.

This clonotype was observed at least ten times. The CDR3, as DNA: TGCGCCAGCAGCTTCGGGGCAGGCAACTATGGCTACACCTTC. This translates into CASSFGAGNYGYTF. This sequence joins TRBV5-1 and TRBJ1-2; D perhaps matches TRBD1 (5 bases). Looked up from germline, CDR1 is SGHRS and CDR2 is YFSETQ. Between the trimmed V and J ends, which lost 2 bases and 2 bases, there was a span of 10 bases. The CDR3 is made up of 14 amino acids.

This clonotype was detected ten times or more. J is TRBJ1-1 and V is TRBV5-1; TRBD1 agrees at 12 bases. Trimming removed 4 bases from V and 4 bases from J; junction bases left unmatched: 5. The CDR3 runs to 15 residues. CDR1 is SGHRS and CDR2 is YFSETQ in the germline V gene. DNA of the CDR3: TGCGCCAGCAGCCTAGGGACAGGGGGCACCACTGAAGCTTTCTTT. Translation: CASSLGTGGTTEAFF.

This clonotype was counted ten times or more. The V gene is TRBV14, the J gene TRBJ2-7; D unclear. Germline values: CDR1 SGHDN, CDR2 FVKESK. This CDR3 region has 14 residues. The V gene lost 1 base and the J gene lost 7 bases, with 14 bases spanning the gap. The CDR3 DNA reads as TGTGCCAGCAGCCAAGGACGACTTAGTGGGGAGCAGTACTTC. This codes for CASSQGRLSGEQYF.

With respect to this clonotype: A far larger clone is off by one base, so a read error is likely. The chain joins TRBV5-5 to TRBJ2-5; the D gene is possibly TRBD1 (5 bases). Deletions cut 6 bases from V and 2 bases from J, with 14 bases between. CDR1 SGHKS and CDR2 YYEKEE come from the germline V gene (reference sequence). The CDR3 is 14 amino acids. The CDR3 here is CASTPEGAQETQYF. The CDR3, as DNA: TGTGCCAGCACCCCCGAAGGGGCGCAAGAGACCCAGTACTTC.

V is TRBV15 and J is TRBJ2-6, with 8 positions matching TRBD2. The V segment lost 8 bases and the J segment 0 bases; nucleotides outside the gene matches: 0. This CDR3 has 14 residues. Germline V lookup: CDR1 LNHNV, CDR2 YYDKDF (reference sequence). CDR3 in amino acids: CATAGGSGANVLTF. The DNA of the CDR3 is TGTGCCACCGCGGGAGGCTCTGGGGCCAACGTCCTGACTTTC.

The gene calls are TRBV19 and TRBJ1-2; 10 bases are a match to TRBD1. V shed 11 bases, J shed 8 bases, and the junction held 14 bases outside the gene matches. Germline V gene lookup returns CDR1 LNHDA and CDR2 SQIVND (reference sequence). The CDR3 is made up of 14 amino acids. CDR3 sequence reads: CACVPGTGAWGYTF. CDR3 nucleotides: TGTGCCTGTGTTCCCGGGACAGGGGCCTGGGGCTACACCTTC.

This clonotype has a count of ten or more. This sequence joins TRBV3-1 and TRBJ1-1; no definite D call. V lost 3 bases, J lost 0 bases, and 5 bases lay in between. CDR1 is LGHDT and CDR2 is YNNKEL in the germline V gene (reference sequence). The CDR3 spans 13 residues. The DNA for the CDR3 is TGTGCCAGCAGCCAGTTGTTGAACACTGAAGCTTTCTTT. It yields the protein CASSQLLNTEAFF.

This clonotype was counted between two and nine times. This chain uses TRBV29-1 with TRBJ1-1, with D possibly TRBD1 on 6 matching bases. The CDR3 length is 14 residues. From germline, CDR1 is SQVTM and CDR2 ANQGSEA. Trimming took 7 bases from V and 8 from J, leaving 23 bases between them. This CDR3 is CSGGPVWGRGEAFF. The CDR3 DNA follows: TGCAGCGGTGGTCCAGTGTGGGGGCGGGGAGAAGCTTTCTTT. Complete variable domain (other parts from reference TRBV29-1 and TRBJ1-1): SAVISQKPSRDICQRGTSLTIQCQVDSQVTMMFWYRQQPGQSLTLIATANQGSEATYESGFVIDKFPISRPNLTFSTLTVSNMSPEDSSIYLCSGGPVWGRGEAFFGQGTRLTVV.

This clonotype was picked up many times. This sequence joins TRBV12-3 or TRBV12-4 and TRBJ1-1, with 9 bases matching TRBD1. The V gene end was trimmed by 6 bases and the J gene end by 0 bases; junction bases not matched to a gene: 8. This CDR3 comprises 16 residues. The CDR3 loop is CASRPGTGRLNTEAFF. The CDR3 DNA reads as TGTGCCAGCAGGCCCGGGACAGGGAGGTTGAACACTGAAGCTTTCTTT.

V usage is TRBV7-2 and J usage is TRBJ2-1, with TRBD2 matching 9 bases. The germline V gene encodes CDR1 SGHTA and CDR2 FQGNSA. V lost 5 bases, J lost 10 bases, and 9 bases stayed unmatched. CDR3 length: 14 amino acids. The CDR3 DNA reads as TGTGCCAGCAGCGGCGGCGGGGGGGCCTTAGAGCAGTTCTTC. This encodes CASSGGGGALEQFF.